The 3 T cell receptor beta chains reported below all come from one sample, sequenced in a study of cytomegalovirus exposure and HLA in healthy donors (TCRdb year 2017). The library came from the immunoSEQ multiplex PCR assay. For the multiplex PCR, a mixture combining 60 forward primers for TCR Vbeta segments and 13 reverse primers for TCR Jbeta segments was used. TCRdb retrieved this table from immuneACCESS and kept in-frame rearrangements only. Not all clones are present; in checked studies, unresolved V genes account for under half, and no reason is known for the remainder. In this sample the table shows 140,000 to 150,000 clones, 88% of which occur a single time. The ten largest clones add up to roughly 0.5% of the sample. Material: PBMCs. The receptors stem from a woman in her 40s in good health and CMV-seronegative.

J is TRBJ1-1 and V is TRBV5-1; a weak D match, TRBD1 (6 bases). V lost 3 bases and J 6 bases, leaving 15 bases between the germline ends. Germline CDR1 is SGHRS and CDR2 is YFSETQ. CDR3 size: 14 residues. CDR3 protein: CASSSQGFSSEAFF. CDR3 coding DNA: TGCGCCAGCAGCTCACAGGGCTTTAGTTCTGAAGCTTTCTTT.

The chain has TRBV7-2 and TRBJ1-4; 9 bases match TRBD1. The CDR3 runs 14 residues. The germline V gene encodes CDR1 SGHTA and CDR2 FQGNSA. After removal of 3 bases from V and 7 bases from J, the junction contained 3 bases not matched to a gene. The chain's CDR3 is CASSLTGGSEKLFF. The CDR3 DNA is TGTGCCAGCAGCTTGACAGGGGGTAGTGAAAAACTGTTTTTT.

This chain joins TRBV6-1 and TRBJ1-1; 9 positions match TRBD1. J was trimmed by 4 bases and V by 6 bases; bases with no gene match: 9. In germline, CDR1 is MNHNS, CDR2 SASEGT. The length of the CDR3 is 15 residues. The CDR3 coding sequence is TGTGCCAGCAGAAATACAGGGGGCGACGGCACTGAAGCTTTCTTT. Its translation: CASRNTGGDGTEAFF.